This note documents a single TCR beta chain sequence. Its matching antigen is unknown. Between the mid-2010s and the late 2010s, patients underwent resection in Japan or China. These data come from a study of immune evolution from preneoplasia to lung adenocarcinoma. The wider study: HLA loss of heterozygosity: about 7% AIS, around 16% MIA, 30% to 35% ADC, none AAH. Points from the study as a whole: Normal lung had the highest top T cell clone frequencies. Later-stage lesions appeared to have more T cells, more diversity, less clonality.

Germline V gene lookup returns CDR1 SGHAT and CDR2 FQNNGV. CDR3 length equals 15 residues. Trimming cost V 4 bases and J 3 bases; bases outside gene matches: 4. Method: immunoSEQ multiplex PCR; TCRdb's copy keeps in-frame clones and lacks some. The data contain approximately 8,800 clones, approximately 75% of them singletons. The sample was FFPE lung adenocarcinoma in situ tissue. V and J are TRBV11-2 and TRBJ2-1, with 9 bases fitting TRBD2. This receptor was identified in a person aged 65 to 85 with lung adenocarcinoma. CDR3 residues: CASSSLAGRYNEQFF. CDR3 nucleotide sequence: TGTGCCAGCAGCTCGCTAGCGGGGCGCTACAATGAGCAGTTCTTC.